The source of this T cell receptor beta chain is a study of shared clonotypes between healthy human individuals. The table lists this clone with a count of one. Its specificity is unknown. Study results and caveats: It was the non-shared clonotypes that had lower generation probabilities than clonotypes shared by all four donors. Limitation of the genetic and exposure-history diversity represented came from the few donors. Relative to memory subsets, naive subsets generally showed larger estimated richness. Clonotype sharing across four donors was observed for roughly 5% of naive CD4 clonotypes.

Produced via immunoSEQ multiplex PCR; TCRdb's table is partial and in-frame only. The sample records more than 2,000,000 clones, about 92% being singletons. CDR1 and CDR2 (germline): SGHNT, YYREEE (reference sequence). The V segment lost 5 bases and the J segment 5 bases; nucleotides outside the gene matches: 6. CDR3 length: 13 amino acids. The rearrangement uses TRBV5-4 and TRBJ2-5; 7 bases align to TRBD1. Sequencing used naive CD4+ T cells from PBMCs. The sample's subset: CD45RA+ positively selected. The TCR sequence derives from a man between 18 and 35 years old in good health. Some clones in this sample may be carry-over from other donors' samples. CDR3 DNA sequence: TGTGCCAGCAGGCAGGGGGTAGGGGAGACCCAGTACTTC. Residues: CASRQGVGETQYF.